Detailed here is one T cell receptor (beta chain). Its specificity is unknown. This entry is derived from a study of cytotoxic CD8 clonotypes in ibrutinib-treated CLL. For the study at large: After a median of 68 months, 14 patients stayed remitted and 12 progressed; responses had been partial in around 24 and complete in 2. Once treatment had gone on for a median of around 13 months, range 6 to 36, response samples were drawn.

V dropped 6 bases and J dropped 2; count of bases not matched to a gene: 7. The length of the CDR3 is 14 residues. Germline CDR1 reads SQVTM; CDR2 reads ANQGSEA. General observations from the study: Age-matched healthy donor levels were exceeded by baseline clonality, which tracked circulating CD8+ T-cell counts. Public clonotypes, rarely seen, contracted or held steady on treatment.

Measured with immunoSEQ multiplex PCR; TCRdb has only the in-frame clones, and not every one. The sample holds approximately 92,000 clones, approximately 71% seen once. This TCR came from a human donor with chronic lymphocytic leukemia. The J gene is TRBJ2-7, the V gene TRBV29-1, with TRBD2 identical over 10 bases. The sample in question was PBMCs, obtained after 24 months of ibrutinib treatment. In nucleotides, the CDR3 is TGCAGCGTAACTAGCGGGATTCAGACCTACGAGCAGTACTTC. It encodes CSVTSGIQTYEQYF.